This T cell receptor beta chain originates from a study of blood T cells in healthy people across ages (dated by TCRdb to about 2015). For the wider study: Template switching captured roughly one uniquely barcoded TCR beta cDNA molecule per two T cells in model experiments. Using deep sequencing normalized with unique cDNA molecular identifiers, the study measured how TCR beta repertoire diversity changes with age. The donors were split into four age groups: young (average 16 years), middle-aged (39), aged (more than 55) and long-lived (approximately 80). To avoid experimental bias, donors of different ages were spread randomly across the sequencing lanes. The study analyzed two additional independent replicas of 1 million unique cDNA reads from the same blood draw for two donors, one aged 18 to 30 and one aged 80 or older. Results and caveats for the whole study, not just this receptor: Conclusive comparison of naive and antigen-experienced compartments was prevented by the profiling of bulk unsorted PBMCs. Donor CMV infection status was unknown, potentially confounding age-related changes in expanded clonotypes. Observed TCR beta diversity per million T cells fell roughly linearly with age, and a significant reduction was already apparent by age approximately 41. Compared with the aged group, the long-lived group had more naive CD4+ T cells, fewer expanded clones and increased TCR diversity, suggesting age selection. The percentage of naive T cells measured by flow cytometry correlated strongly with observed TCR beta diversity. Estimates of total diversity from one million sequenced T cells were regarded as lower bounds and underestimates.

Reading from cysteine to phenylalanine, the CDR3 counts 15 amino acids. CDR3 DNA only is kept here, 45 bases in frame from base 1. The germline V gene (reference sequence) gives CDR1 as MNHEY and CDR2 as SMNVEV. V is pared back by 6 bases and J by 3 bases, with 14 bases lying between the germline termini. A remark on this clonotype: The antigen it binds to is not known. No base quality values were provided; no much bigger clone lies one nucleotide off.

Donors were about 36 systemically healthy Caucasian individuals from Russia aged roughly 6 to 90 years. Each donor gave about 9.7 milliliters of peripheral blood, drawn into EDTA-treated Vacutainer tubes. Ficoll-Paque density-gradient centrifugation was used to isolate PBMCs, with at least 6.5 million per sample. Total RNA was extracted from PBMCs with Trizol reagent, with at least 6 micrograms obtained per sample. Naive CD45RAhigh/CD27high T cell percentages were measured by flow cytometry on a PBMC aliquot from every donor. Library method: 5' RACE. Data came from an Illumina HiSeq 2500. A second roughly 6 to 12 cycle PCR used a sample-barcoded 5' primer and a J-beta primer mix. Each TCR beta cDNA molecule received a unique molecular identifier from a template-switch 5' adaptor carrying 12 random nucleotides. Each sample yielded at least 2.5 million CDR3-containing paired-end reads. All of the RNA was converted into first-strand cDNA using the Mint cDNA synthesis kit, with a TRBC-specific oligonucleotide serving as the primer. Following uracil-DNA glycosylase treatment, a first 18-cycle PCR with universal primers M1SS and BC2_uni_R was performed on all cDNA. In the authors' own workflow: For normalization, 1 million high-quality reads were randomly selected from each sample, with every read carrying a distinct molecular identifier. Reads with shared molecular identifiers were discarded instead of being binned into consensus sequences. MiTCR, run with a Q25 quality threshold and the strictest error-elimination algorithm, handled CDR3 identification, clonotype clustering and error correction. Lower-bound total TCR beta diversity was estimated with a nonparametric unseen species model using Euler transformation. Starting from the raw public reads, TCRdb applied fastp trimming at Q25, assembled clones with MiXCR and retained in-frame beta chains. Identical CDR3 proteins give one entry, which carries the most common genes and DNA. TCRdb's processing, not the authors' own work, is the source of the V and J calls. Recorded for this sample are hundreds of thousands of distinct CDR3 sequences; approximately 48% of them occurred a single time. The ten biggest clones cover around 21% of the sample.

Sequencing was carried out using blood. The clonotype was recovered from a man aged 55 to 70 in good health. The chain is assembled from TRBV27 and TRBJ1-4; the D gene is perhaps TRBD1, on 5 matching bases. The nucleotide sequence reads as follows: TGTGCCAGCAGGCCAACAGGTTGGCCTAATGAAAAACTGTTTTTT. This gives the protein CASRPTGWPNEKLFF.